This TCR beta chain came from a study of OX40 agonist ivuxolimab in advanced cancers. The length of the CDR3 is 15 residues. The V end lost 0 bases, the J end lost 4 bases, and 12 bases lay between the germline ends. From germline, CDR1 is MNHEY and CDR2 SVGAGI. Clones were sequenced by immunoSEQ multiplex PCR, and TCRdb holds only the in-frame ones, with some missing. In the table there are approximately 74,000 clones, approximately 89% of which are singletons. J is TRBJ1-2 and V is TRBV6-5; D might be TRBD1 (5 bases). The source was CD4+ or CD8+ T cells sorted from blood, collected in a trial of the OX40 agonist ivuxolimab. The receptor's source is an adult with an advanced solid tumor such as melanoma, head and neck, liver or kidney cancer. Here the CDR3 DNA reads TGTGCCAGCAGTTACTCGCAGGGAGGCGGCTATGGCTACACCTTC. Protein: CASSYSQGGGYGYTF.